Each of the 14 T cell receptor beta chains below was sequenced from the same sample in a study of PD-1 blockade in classical Hodgkin lymphoma. Every patient experienced relapse after autologous stem cell transplantation, and brentuximab vedotin exposure varied. Sequencing was performed with immunoSEQ multiplex PCR; in TCRdb, only in-frame clones are kept and a portion is missing. The sample yields 23,000 or so clones, 80% seen once. The sequencing used peripheral blood mononuclear cells (PBMCs), collected at baseline. These TCRs come from a human donor with classical Hodgkin lymphoma.

V is TRBV7-9 and J is TRBJ2-5; D ambiguous. CDR3 length equals 14 residues. Germline V CDR1 and CDR2: SEHNR, FQNEAQ (reference sequence). V was pared by 4 bases and J by 1 base, with 10 bases between. This CDR3 reads CASSYRRTQETQYF. CDR3 DNA: TGTGCCAGCAGCTACCGACGGACCCAAGAGACCCAGTACTTC.

As DNA, the CDR3 is TGCGCCAGCAGCGACCACAGGTCCGCCGGATACAATGAGCAGTTCTTC. This gives the protein CASSDHRSAGYNEQFF. J is TRBJ2-1 and V is TRBV5-1; tentatively, D is TRBD1 (5 bases). The CDR3 contains 16 residues. Germline CDR1 reads SGHRS; CDR2 reads YFSETQ. Trimming shortened V by 4 bases and J by 4 bases, and 18 bases separated the two germline ends.

This rearrangement joins TRBV4-1 to TRBJ1-3; the D gene is possibly TRBD1 (5 bases). Germline V gene data show CDR1 as MGHRA and CDR2 as YSYEKL. V dropped 1 base and J dropped 0 bases, with 7 bases sitting between them. The CDR3 extends over 15 amino acids. The CDR3 is CASSQGRASGNTIYF. The CDR3 DNA sequence: TGCGCCAGCAGCCAAGGCAGGGCCTCTGGAAACACCATATATTTT.

The chain joins TRBV4-3 to TRBJ2-7; D remains unclear. Trimming cost V 1 base and J 3 bases, with 13 bases left between them. Germline loops: CDR1 LGHNA, CDR2 YSLEER. This CDR3 has 15 residues. Here the CDR3 reads CASSQGLHSIYEQYF. The CDR3, as DNA: TGCGCCAGCAGCCAAGGACTCCACTCCATCTACGAGCAGTACTTC.

The V gene is TRBV11-2, the J gene TRBJ2-7, with D perhaps being TRBD1 or TRBD2 (5 bases each). The CDR3 runs 16 residues. V lost 5 bases to trimming and J lost 0 bases, with 17 bases between them. Germline V gives CDR1 SGHAT, CDR2 FQNNGV. In nucleotides, the CDR3 is TGTGCCAGCAGCCCGAGAAGAGGGGTTACCTCCTACGAGCAGTACTTC. It codes for CASSPRRGVTSYEQYF.

The V gene is TRBV6-6, the J gene TRBJ2-3, with 7 nucleotides matching TRBD2. Per germline, CDR1 MNHNY and CDR2 SVGAGI (reference sequence). The CDR3 covers 14 residues. With V trimmed by 0 bases and J by 5 bases, 2 bases remained unmatched. The CDR3 loop reads CASSYSGGEDTQYF. The CDR3 DNA is TGTGCCAGCAGTTACTCGGGAGGGGAAGATACGCAGTATTTT.

The rearrangement uses TRBV7-9 and TRBJ1-4; D possibly corresponds to TRBD1 (5 bases). The germline V and J ends were trimmed by 8 bases and 8 bases, with 21 bases remaining between them. CDR3 length: 15 residues. The germline V gene encodes CDR1 SEHNR and CDR2 FQNEAQ (reference sequence). This CDR3 reads CASGSGQNVREKLFF. The CDR3 DNA is TGTGCCAGCGGATCGGGGCAGAACGTGCGAGAAAAACTGTTTTTT.

The rearrangement joins TRBV6-5 to TRBJ1-2; TRBD1 might be the D (5 bases). The CDR3 spans 14 residues. V was pared by 5 bases and J by 4 bases, with 14 bases between. Looked up from germline, CDR1 is MNHEY and CDR2 is SVGAGI. The CDR3 sequence is CASSGTPGTYGYTF. The CDR3 region has the DNA TGTGCCAGCAGTGGGACCCCCGGGACCTATGGCTACACCTTC.

The rearrangement joins TRBV4-3 to TRBJ2-3, with no clear D. The V and J ends lost 1 base and 4 bases respectively, with 0 bases between them. Germline lookup yields CDR1 LGHNA and CDR2 YSLEER. The CDR3 spans 11 residues. The DNA for the CDR3 is TGCGCCAGCAGCCAAGCAGATACGCAGTATTTT. Protein: CASSQADTQYF.

CDR3 coding DNA: TGTGCCAGCAGCTCCCCTGGGGGGCGGACGGAAGCTTTCTTT. Encoded protein: CASSSPGGRTEAFF. The V call is TRBV5-4, the J call TRBJ1-1, with D tentatively TRBD1 (6 bases). CDR3 length equals 14 residues. The germline V and J ends were trimmed by 3 bases and 8 bases, with 17 bases remaining between them. Germline-derived CDR1 and CDR2 are SGHNT and YYREEE (reference sequence).

The chain is built from TRBV30 and TRBJ2-1, with 7 bases fitting TRBD2. V trimming: 2 bases; J trimming: 7 bases; junction bases outside the gene matches: 8. Germline CDR1 and CDR2: GTSNPN and SVGIG (reference sequence). The CDR3 is made up of 14 amino acids. The CDR3 loop reads CAWSNGLVANEQFF. CDR3 nucleotides: TGTGCCTGGAGTAACGGACTAGTCGCGAATGAGCAGTTCTTC. The full variable domain, completed using reference TRBV30 and TRBJ2-1, is SQTIHQWPATLVQPVGSPLSLECTVEGTSNPNLYWYRQAAGRGLQLLFYSVGIGQISSEVPQNLSASRPQDRQFILSSKKLLLSDSGFYLCAWSNGLVANEQFFGPGTRLTVL.

This chain joins TRBV7-2 and TRBJ1-4; D perhaps matches TRBD1 (5 bases). CDR1 is SGHTA, CDR2 FQGNSA, per germline. The V gene lost 1 base and the J gene lost 9 bases, with 15 bases spanning the gap. The CDR3 loop spans 15 amino acids. CDR3 loop: CASSLGPDSSQKLFF. CDR3 nucleotides: TGTGCCAGCAGCTTAGGCCCCGACAGTTCTCAAAAACTGTTTTTT.

This rearrangement joins TRBV19 to TRBJ2-2, with D possibly matching TRBD1 (5 bases). Germline V gene data show CDR1 as LNHDA and CDR2 as SQIVND (reference sequence). The V end lost 3 bases, the J end lost 0 bases, and 11 bases lay between the germline ends. The CDR3 spans 16 residues. The CDR3, as DNA: TGTGCCAGTAGTATTGGGGCCACTGCGAACACCGGGGAGCTGTTTTTT. Its protein is CASSIGATANTGELFF. The whole variable domain, remainder taken from reference TRBV19 and TRBJ2-2, is DGGITQSPKYLFRKEGQNVTLSCEQNLNHDAMYWYRQDPGQGLRLIYYSQIVNDFQKGDIAEGYSVSREKKESFPLTVTSAQKNPTAFYLCASSIGATANTGELFFGEGSRLTVL.

DNA of the CDR3: TGTGCCAGCAGCTTAGGAGTCAATCGACCGAGCACCGGGGAGCTGTTTTTT. This codes for CASSLGVNRPSTGELFF. The rearrangement joins TRBV7-9 to TRBJ2-2; D is undetermined. The CDR3 has 17 residues. CDR1 SEHNR and CDR2 FQNEAQ come from the germline V gene (reference sequence). The V and J ends lost 1 base and 4 bases respectively, with 16 bases between them.